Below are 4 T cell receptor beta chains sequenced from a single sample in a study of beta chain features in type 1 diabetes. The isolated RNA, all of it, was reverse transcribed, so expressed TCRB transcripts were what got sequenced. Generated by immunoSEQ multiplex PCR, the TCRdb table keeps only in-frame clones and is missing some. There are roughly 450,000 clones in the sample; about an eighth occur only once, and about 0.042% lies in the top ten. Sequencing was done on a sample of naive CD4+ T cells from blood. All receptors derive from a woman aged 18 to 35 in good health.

The CDR3 DNA follows: TGCGCCAGCAGCCCGAGAACAGGGAGAGATACGCAGTATTTT. Protein: CASSPRTGRDTQYF. V and J are TRBV5-1 and TRBJ2-3; tentatively, D is TRBD1 (6 bases). Trimming cost V 4 bases and J 5 bases, with 14 bases left between them. The V gene's germline CDR1 is SGHRS and CDR2 YFSETQ. The CDR3 is 14 amino acids.

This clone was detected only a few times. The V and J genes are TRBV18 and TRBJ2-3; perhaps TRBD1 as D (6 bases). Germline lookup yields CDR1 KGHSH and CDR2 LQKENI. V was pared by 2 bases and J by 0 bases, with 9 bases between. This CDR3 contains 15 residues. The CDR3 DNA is TGTGCCAGCTCACCAAACACAGGGAGCACAGATACGCAGTATTTT. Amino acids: CASSPNTGSTDTQYF. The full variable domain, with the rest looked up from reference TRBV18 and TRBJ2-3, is NAGVMQNPRHLVRRRGQEARLRCSPMKGHSHVYWYRQLPEEGLKFMVYLQKENIIDESGMPKERFSAEFPKEGPSILRIQQVVRGDSAAYFCASSPNTGSTDTQYFGPGTRLTVL.

The CDR3 loop reads CASSYTTSSYEQYF. CDR3 bases: TGCGCCAGCAGCTACACTACTAGCTCCTACGAGCAGTACTTC. This chain joins TRBV5-1 and TRBJ2-7; D is perhaps TRBD2 (5 bases). CDR3 length: 14 residues. CDR1 and CDR2 (germline): SGHRS, YFSETQ. Trimming removed 3 bases at V and 0 bases at J, with 10 bases between.

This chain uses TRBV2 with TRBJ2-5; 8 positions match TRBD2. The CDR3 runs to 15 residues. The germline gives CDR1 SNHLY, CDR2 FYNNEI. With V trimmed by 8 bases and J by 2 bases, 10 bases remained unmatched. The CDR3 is CASRGRLAKQETQYF. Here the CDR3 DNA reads TGTGCCAGCCGTGGTCGACTAGCGAAGCAAGAGACCCAGTACTTC. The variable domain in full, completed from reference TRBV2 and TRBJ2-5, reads EPEVTQTPSHQVTQMGQEVILRCVPISNHLYFYWYRQILGQKVEFLVSFYNNEISEKSEIFDDQFSVERPDGSNFTLKIRSTKLEDSAMYFCASRGRLAKQETQYFGPGTRLLVL.